The 2 T cell receptor beta chains reported below all come from one sample, sequenced in a study of T-cell reconstitution after alpha-beta-depleted transplantation in children. Unique molecular identifiers were used in preparing the TCRbeta library. MiXCR was run by TCRdb on the PCR reads, yielding one entry per CDR3 protein. The table records 700,000 to 850,000 distinct CDR3 sequences, around 17% of them present only once. This specimen was PBMCs, mostly from graft donor cells, taken 360 days after TCRalphabeta/CD19-depleted stem cell transplant. The receptors were gathered from a male patient between 5 and 17 years old who had a stem cell transplant for acute lymphoblastic leukemia, so the T cells may come from the graft donor.

This rearrangement joins TRBV5-4 to TRBJ2-4; D gene unclear. The CDR3 runs 15 residues. Looked up from germline, CDR1 is SGHNT and CDR2 is YYREEE (reference sequence). The germline V and J ends were trimmed by 5 bases and 0 bases, with 12 bases remaining between them. The DNA for the CDR3 is TGTGCCAGCAGTTTTACCGGGCTAGCCAAAAACATTCAGTACTTC. Translated: CASSFTGLAKNIQYF.

V and J are TRBV24-1 and TRBJ2-1; either TRBD1 or TRBD2 may fit D (5 bases each). Germline-derived CDR1 and CDR2 are KGHDR and SFDVKD. The ends were cut back, 1 base at V and 6 bases at J, with 12 bases in the middle. This CDR3 has 15 amino acids. CDR3 DNA: TGTGCCACCAGTGATTTCGGGGCCCAGGGCAATGAGCAGTTCTTC. Translation gives CATSDFGAQGNEQFF.